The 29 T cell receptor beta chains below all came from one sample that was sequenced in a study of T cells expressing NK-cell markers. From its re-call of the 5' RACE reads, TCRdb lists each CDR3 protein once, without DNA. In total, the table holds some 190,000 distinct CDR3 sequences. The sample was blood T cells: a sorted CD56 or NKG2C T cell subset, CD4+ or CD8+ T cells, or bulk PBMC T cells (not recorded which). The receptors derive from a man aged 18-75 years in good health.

CDR3 in amino acids: CASSTQVNTEAFF. V and J are TRBV28 and TRBJ1-1; TCRdb designates TRBD1, a call that cannot be tested without DNA. There are 13 residues in the CDR3. Germline CDR1 and CDR2: MDHEN and SYDVKM.

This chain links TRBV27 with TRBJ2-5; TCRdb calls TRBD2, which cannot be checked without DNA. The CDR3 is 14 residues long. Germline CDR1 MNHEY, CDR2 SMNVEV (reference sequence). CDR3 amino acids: CASSPLAGEETQYF.

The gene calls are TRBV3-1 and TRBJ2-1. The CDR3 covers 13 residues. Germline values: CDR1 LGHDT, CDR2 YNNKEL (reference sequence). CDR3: CASSHAALNEQFF.

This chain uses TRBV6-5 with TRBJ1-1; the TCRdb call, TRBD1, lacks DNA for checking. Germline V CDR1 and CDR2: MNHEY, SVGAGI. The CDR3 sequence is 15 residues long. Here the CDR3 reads CASSYSVDRGTEAFF.

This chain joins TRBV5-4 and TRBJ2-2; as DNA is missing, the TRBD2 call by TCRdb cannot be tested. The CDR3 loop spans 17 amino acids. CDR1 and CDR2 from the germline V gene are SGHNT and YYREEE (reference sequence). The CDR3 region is CASSPGTSGGITGELFF.

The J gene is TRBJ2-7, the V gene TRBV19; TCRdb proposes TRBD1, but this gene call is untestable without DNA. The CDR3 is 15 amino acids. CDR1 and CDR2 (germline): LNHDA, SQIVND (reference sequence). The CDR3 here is CASSMGTGRSYEQYF.

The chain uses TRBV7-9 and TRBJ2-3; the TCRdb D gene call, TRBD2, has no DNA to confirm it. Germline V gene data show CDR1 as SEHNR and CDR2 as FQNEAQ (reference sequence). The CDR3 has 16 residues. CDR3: CASSGVAGGPPDTQYF.

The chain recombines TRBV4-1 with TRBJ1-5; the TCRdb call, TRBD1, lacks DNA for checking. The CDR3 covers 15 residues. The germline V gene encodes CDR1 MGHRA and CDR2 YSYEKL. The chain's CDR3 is CASSLSDGGGQAQHF.

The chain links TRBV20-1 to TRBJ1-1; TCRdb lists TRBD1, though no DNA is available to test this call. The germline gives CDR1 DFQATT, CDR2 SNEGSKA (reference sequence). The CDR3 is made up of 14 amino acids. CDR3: CSARTGTANTEAFF.

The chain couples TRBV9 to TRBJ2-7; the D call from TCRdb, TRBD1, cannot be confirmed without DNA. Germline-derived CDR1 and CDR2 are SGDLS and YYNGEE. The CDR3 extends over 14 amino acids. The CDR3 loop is CASSVSQGAWEQYF.

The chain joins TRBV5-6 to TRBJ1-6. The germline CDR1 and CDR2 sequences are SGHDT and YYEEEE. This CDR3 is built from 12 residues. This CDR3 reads CASSFGSAPLHF. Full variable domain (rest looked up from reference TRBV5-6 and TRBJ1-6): DAGVTQSPTHLIKTRGQQVTLRCSPKSGHDTVSWYQQALGQGPQFIFQYYEEEERQRGNFPDRFSGHQFPNYSSELNVNALLLGDSALYLCASSFGSAPLHFGNGTRLTVT.

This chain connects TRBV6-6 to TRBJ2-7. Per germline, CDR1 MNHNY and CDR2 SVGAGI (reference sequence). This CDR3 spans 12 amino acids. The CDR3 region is CASGPVSYEQYF.

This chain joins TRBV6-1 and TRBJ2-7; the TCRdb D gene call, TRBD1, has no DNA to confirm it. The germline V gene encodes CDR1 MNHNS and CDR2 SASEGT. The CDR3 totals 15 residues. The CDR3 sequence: CASSADRGYSYEQYF.

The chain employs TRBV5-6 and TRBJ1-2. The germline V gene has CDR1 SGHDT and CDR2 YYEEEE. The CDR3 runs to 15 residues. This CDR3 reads CAGSLDSSVIYGYTF.

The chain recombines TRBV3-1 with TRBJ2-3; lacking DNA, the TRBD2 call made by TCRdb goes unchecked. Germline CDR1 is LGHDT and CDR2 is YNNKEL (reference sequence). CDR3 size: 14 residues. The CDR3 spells CASSQDGGPDTQYF.

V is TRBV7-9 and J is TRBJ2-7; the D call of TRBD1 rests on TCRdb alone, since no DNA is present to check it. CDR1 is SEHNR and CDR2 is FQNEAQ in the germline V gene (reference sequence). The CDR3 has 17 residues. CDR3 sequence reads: CASSFEGRQGPSYEQYF. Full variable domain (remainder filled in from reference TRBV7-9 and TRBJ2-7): DTGVSQNPRHKITKRGQNVTFRCDPISEHNRLYWYRQTLGQGPEFLTYFQNEAQLEKSRLLSDRFSAERPKGSFSTLEIQRTEQGDSAMYLCASSFEGRQGPSYEQYFGPGTRLTVT.

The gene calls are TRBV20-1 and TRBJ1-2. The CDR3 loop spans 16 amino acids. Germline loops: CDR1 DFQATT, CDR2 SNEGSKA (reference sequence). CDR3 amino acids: CSARDRRGDNIYGYTF.

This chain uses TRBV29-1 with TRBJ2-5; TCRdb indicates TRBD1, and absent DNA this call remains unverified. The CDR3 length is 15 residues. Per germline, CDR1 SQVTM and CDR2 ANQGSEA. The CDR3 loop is CSVRFSGQGAKTQYF.

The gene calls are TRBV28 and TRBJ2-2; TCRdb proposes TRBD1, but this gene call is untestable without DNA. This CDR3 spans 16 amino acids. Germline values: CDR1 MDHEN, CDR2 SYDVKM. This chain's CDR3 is CASSPQGRENTGELFF.

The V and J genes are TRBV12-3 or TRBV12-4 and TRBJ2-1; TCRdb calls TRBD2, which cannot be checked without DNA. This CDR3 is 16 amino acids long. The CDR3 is CASSLALTGVVYEQFF.

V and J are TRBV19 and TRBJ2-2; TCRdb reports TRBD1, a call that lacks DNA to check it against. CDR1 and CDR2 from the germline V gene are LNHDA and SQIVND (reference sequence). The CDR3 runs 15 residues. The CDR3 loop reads CASSKGTEPTGELFF.

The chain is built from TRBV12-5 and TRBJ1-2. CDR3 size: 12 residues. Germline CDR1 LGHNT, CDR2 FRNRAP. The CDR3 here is CASGLGGLGYTF.

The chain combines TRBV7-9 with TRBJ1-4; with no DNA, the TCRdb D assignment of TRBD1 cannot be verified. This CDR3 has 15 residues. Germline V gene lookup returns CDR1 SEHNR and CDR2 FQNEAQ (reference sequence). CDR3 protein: CASSPGTGSNEKLFF.

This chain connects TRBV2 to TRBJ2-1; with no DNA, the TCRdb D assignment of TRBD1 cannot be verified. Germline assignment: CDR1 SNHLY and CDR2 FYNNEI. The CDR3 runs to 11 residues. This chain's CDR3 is CASDSYNEQFF.

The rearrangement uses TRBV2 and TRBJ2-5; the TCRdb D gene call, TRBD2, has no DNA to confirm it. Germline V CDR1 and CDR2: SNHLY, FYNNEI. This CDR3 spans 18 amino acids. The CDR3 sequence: CASSAGLAGGLITETQYF.

CDR3 sequence: CSARDRSGQGMSQPQHF. This chain links TRBV20-1 with TRBJ1-5; TCRdb's assignment of TRBD1 cannot be checked, as there is no DNA. The CDR3 runs 17 residues. Germline lookup yields CDR1 DFQATT and CDR2 SNEGSKA (reference sequence).

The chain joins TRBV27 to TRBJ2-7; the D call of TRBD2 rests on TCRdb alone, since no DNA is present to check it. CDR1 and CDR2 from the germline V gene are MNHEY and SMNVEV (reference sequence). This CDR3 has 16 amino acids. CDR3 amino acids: CASSLSRGLVSREQYF.

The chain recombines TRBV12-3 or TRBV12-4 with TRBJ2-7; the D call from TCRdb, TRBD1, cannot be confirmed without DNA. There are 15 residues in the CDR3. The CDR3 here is CASSRSDREGYEQYF.

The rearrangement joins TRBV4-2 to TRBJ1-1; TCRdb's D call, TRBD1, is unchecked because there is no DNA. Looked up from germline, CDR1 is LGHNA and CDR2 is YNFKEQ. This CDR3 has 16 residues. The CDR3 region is CASSQALRQPNTEAFF.